The 11 T cell receptor beta chains presented below share a single source sample, sequenced in a study of a mutant IDH1 vaccine in newly diagnosed glioma. Time point in this sample: week 23, last vaccination. Topical imiquimod was applied with each vaccine dose, which held 300 ug of mutant IDH1 20-mer peptide. Their cognate antigens are unknown. Data came from immunoSEQ multiplex PCR; TCRdb stores just in-frame clones and leaves some out. The table lists 88,000 or so clones, almost 85% of them singletons. Sample: PBMCs, taken from a glioma patient whose treatment included an IDH1 peptide vaccine. Receptor source: a man aged 25-40 years with glioma. Some clones in this sample may be carry-over from other donors' samples.

This rearrangement joins TRBV19 to TRBJ2-6; D might be TRBD2 (5 bases). Germline CDR1 is LNHDA and CDR2 is SQIVND (reference sequence). The V and J ends lost 3 bases and 1 base respectively, with 7 bases between them. The CDR3 is 15 residues long. CDR3 nucleotides: TGTGCCAGTAGTATGAGGGTGTCTGGGGCCAACGTCCTGACTTTC. Amino acid sequence: CASSMRVSGANVLTF.

The chain recombines TRBV7-9 with TRBJ2-5; the D is unclear. Germline loops: CDR1 SEHNR, CDR2 FQNEAQ (reference sequence). The CDR3 contains 13 residues. The V end was cut by 2 bases, the J end by 1 base, with 5 bases between. Here the CDR3 reads CASSLKLQETQYF. For the CDR3, the DNA is TGTGCCAGCAGCTTAAAACTCCAAGAGACCCAGTACTTC.

The rearrangement links TRBV2 to TRBJ1-1; D may be TRBD1 (5 bases). The V and J ends lost 4 bases and 1 base respectively, with 16 bases between them. The CDR3 contains 16 residues. CDR1 is SNHLY, CDR2 FYNNEI, per germline. CDR3 loop: CASSAVDWTSNTEAFF. CDR3 coding DNA: TGTGCCAGCAGTGCGGTAGATTGGACATCGAACACTGAAGCTTTCTTT. The full variable domain, rest sourced from reference TRBV2 and TRBJ1-1, is EPEVTQTPSHQVTQMGQEVILRCVPISNHLYFYWYRQILGQKVEFLVSFYNNEISEKSEIFDDQFSVERPDGSNFTLKIRSTKLEDSAMYFCASSAVDWTSNTEAFFGQGTRLTVV.

This clone was seen once. The chain is built from TRBV11-3 and TRBJ2-5, with 9 bases fitting TRBD1. The germline V gene encodes CDR1 SGHNT and CDR2 YENEEA. V shed 5 bases and J 2 bases; nucleotides not matched to a gene: 9. This CDR3 has 16 residues. CDR3 amino acids: CASSISTGGQQETQYF. The CDR3 region has the DNA TGTGCCAGCAGCATCTCGACAGGGGGACAACAAGAGACCCAGTACTTC.

The chain employs TRBV5-1 and TRBJ2-2, with a tentative D call TRBD2 (5 bases). CDR3 length: 16 residues. Trimming took off 2 bases at V and 4 bases at J, with 15 bases between the two ends. Germline V gives CDR1 SGHRS, CDR2 YFSETQ. CDR3 loop: CASSLRGGQATGELFF. The CDR3 coding sequence is TGCGCCAGCAGCTTACGTGGCGGGCAGGCCACCGGGGAGCTGTTTTTT.

This chain connects TRBV18 to TRBJ2-3, with 7 bases identical to TRBD1. This CDR3 contains 16 residues. Trimming took 0 bases from V and 6 from J; bases not matched to a gene: 9. The germline gives CDR1 KGHSH, CDR2 LQKENI. CDR3 sequence: CASSPPGQGVEDTQYF. The CDR3 DNA follows: TGTGCCAGCTCACCACCAGGCCAGGGGGTTGAGGATACGCAGTATTTT.

The chain recombines TRBV9 with TRBJ2-1; 7 bases agree with TRBD2. The trim removed 0 bases at V and 3 bases at J, leaving 3 bases unmatched. From germline, CDR1 is SGDLS and CDR2 YYNGEE. The CDR3 covers 15 residues. Here the CDR3 reads CASSVDLADYNEQFF. DNA for the CDR3: TGTGCCAGCAGCGTAGACCTAGCGGACTACAATGAGCAGTTCTTC.

This clone turned up a few times. The DNA of the CDR3 is TGCGCCAGCAGCCAAGCTTCGACAGGAGTCTATGGCTACACCTTC. Its translation: CASSQASTGVYGYTF. The chain recombines TRBV4-1 with TRBJ1-2; tentatively, D is TRBD1 (6 bases). Trimming cost V 1 base and J 4 bases, with 13 bases left between them. Germline loops: CDR1 MGHRA, CDR2 YSYEKL. The CDR3 has 15 residues.

This clone was counted a single time. V usage is TRBV5-1 and J usage is TRBJ1-2; D is undetermined. The CDR3 sequence is 15 residues long. V was clipped by 0 bases and J by 3 bases, with 12 bases between them. Germline assignment: CDR1 SGHRS and CDR2 YFSETQ. The CDR3 coding sequence is TGCGCCAGCAGCTTGGCCGGAGGACGAGACTATGGCTACACCTTC. Translation gives CASSLAGGRDYGYTF.

This clone was detected once. The rearrangement joins TRBV7-9 to TRBJ2-3; no firm D call. The germline CDR1 and CDR2 sequences are SEHNR and FQNEAQ (reference sequence). V was clipped by 8 bases and J by 5 bases, with 8 bases between them. CDR3 size: 11 residues. In nucleotides, the CDR3 is TGTGCCAGCCCCTCAGGAGATACGCAGTATTTT. Protein sequence: CASPSGDTQYF.

J is TRBJ2-7 and V is TRBV5-1; D unclear. Trimming shortened V by 0 bases and J by 2 bases, and 0 bases separated the two germline ends. Per germline, CDR1 SGHRS and CDR2 YFSETQ. The CDR3 covers 11 residues. The CDR3 sequence is CASSLAYEQYF. CDR3 bases: TGCGCCAGCAGCTTGGCCTACGAGCAGTACTTC.